This T cell receptor beta chain was identified during a study of vaccination and CD4 T cells after COVID-19. Germline values: CDR1 DFQATT, CDR2 SNEGSKA (reference sequence). The CDR3 has 11 residues. Trimming removed 1 base at V and 4 bases at J, with 4 bases between. Noted treatment: approximately nine-day PBMC culture with coronavirus spike peptide pools or control peptides (ViraFEST assay). Remarks on this clonotype: Its antigen remains unknown.

The Oncomine TCR Beta short-read assay generated sequence data from the DNA of cultured CD4+ T cells. Each CDR3 protein gets one entry after TCRdb re-called the PCR reads with MiXCR. The table records about 12,000 distinct CDR3 sequences, roughly 26% of them present only once. The sequence came from a human donor who received a COVID-19 vaccine. The genes are TRBV20-1 and TRBJ1-2; no clear D. The source material was CD4+ T cells from blood, cultured in vitro, sampled before SARS-CoV-2 vaccination. CDR3 in amino acids: CSARGIYGYTF. As DNA, the CDR3 is TGCAGTGCTAGAGGGATCTATGGCTACACCTTC.